The 22 T cell receptor beta chains below come from one sample, sequenced in a study of CD8 T cells in Susac syndrome. The authors reverse transcribed roughly 0.5 to 1 ug RNA with random hexamers. A single record per CDR3 protein comes from TCRdb applying MiXCR to the immunoSEQ multiplex PCR reads. The sample holds tens of thousands of distinct CDR3 sequences, 93% seen once. The sequencing sample was made of CD4+ T cells from PBMCs. The receptors come from a human donor with Susac syndrome.

The J gene is TRBJ2-5, the V gene TRBV29-1, with TRBD2 identical over 13 bases. V trimming: 7 bases; J trimming: 5 bases; junction bases outside the gene matches: 7. CDR1 is SQVTM and CDR2 is ANQGSEA in the germline V gene. The CDR3 has 14 amino acids. As DNA, the CDR3 is TGCAGCGGCACTAGCGGGAGGGCCTGGGAGACCCAGTACTTC. Translating it yields CSGTSGRAWETQYF.

The chain joins TRBV20-1 to TRBJ2-1; 8 positions match TRBD1. V lost 5 bases, J lost 0 bases, and 12 bases stayed unmatched. Germline CDR1 reads DFQATT; CDR2 reads SNEGSKA (reference sequence). CDR3 length equals 17 residues. For the CDR3, the DNA is TGCAGTGCTTATGACAGGGGTGCCCTCAGCTCCTACAATGAGCAGTTCTTC. Amino acids: CSAYDRGALSSYNEQFF.

The V gene is TRBV30, the J gene TRBJ1-1; the D is unclear. Trimming removed 0 bases from V and 0 bases from J, with 8 bases in between. CDR1 GTSNPN and CDR2 SVGIG come from the germline V gene (reference sequence). CDR3 size: 14 residues. The CDR3 loop reads CAWSVSPMNTEAFF. Written as DNA, the CDR3 is TGTGCCTGGAGTGTATCCCCAATGAACACTGAAGCTTTCTTT.

The chain carries TRBV20-1 and TRBJ2-1; 11 bases map to TRBD2. CDR3 length: 14 residues. CDR1 and CDR2 (germline): DFQATT, SNEGSKA (reference sequence). V trimming: 6 bases; J trimming: 2 bases; junction bases outside the gene matches: 3. The CDR3 here is CSALSGGAYNEQFF. The CDR3, as DNA: TGCAGTGCGCTTAGCGGGGGGGCCTACAATGAGCAGTTCTTC.

The rearrangement joins TRBV5-1 to TRBJ1-4; D is unresolved. V was shortened by 8 bases and J by 12 bases, with 14 bases between the two germline ends. This CDR3 region has 11 residues. Germline-derived CDR1 and CDR2 are SGHRS and YFSETQ. CDR3 amino acids: CARFPHYELFF. The CDR3 DNA follows: TGCGCCAGGTTCCCCCACTATGAACTGTTTTTT.

This rearrangement joins TRBV12-3 or TRBV12-4 to TRBJ1-6; 7 bases are a match to TRBD1. V shed 2 bases and J 5 bases; nucleotides not matched to a gene: 3. The CDR3 is made up of 15 amino acids. The CDR3 is CASSLMGQNNSPLHF. DNA of the CDR3: TGTGCCAGCAGTTTAATGGGACAGAATAATTCACCCCTCCACTTT.

Here the CDR3 reads CASSQELAGGPDEQFF. As DNA, the CDR3 is TGTGCCAGCAGCCAAGAACTAGCGGGGGGGCCGGATGAGCAGTTCTTC. J is TRBJ2-1 and V is TRBV4-2; TRBD2 matches at 13 bases. V lost 0 bases and J lost 8; bases outside the gene matches: 4. Germline CDR1 is LGHNA and CDR2 is YNFKEQ. This CDR3 region has 16 residues.

This chain connects TRBV7-2 to TRBJ2-1; 7 bases fit TRBD2. CDR1 and CDR2 (germline): SGHTA, FQGNSA. The V gene end was trimmed by 1 base and the J gene end by 4 bases; junction bases not matched to a gene: 10. This CDR3 spans 17 amino acids. CDR3: CASSLDLVLAQYNEQFF. CDR3 nucleotide sequence: TGTGCCAGCAGCTTAGATTTAGTACTAGCGCAATACAATGAGCAGTTCTTC.

The CDR3 sequence: CASSPRLGGQGLGNYGYTF. For the CDR3, the DNA is TGTGCCAGCTCACCACGGCTTGGCGGGCAAGGTCTCGGCAACTATGGCTACACCTTC. The chain carries TRBV18 and TRBJ1-2; D unclear. V was shortened by 1 base and J by 2 bases, with 23 bases between the two germline ends. Germline CDR1 is KGHSH and CDR2 is LQKENI. The CDR3 covers 19 residues.

The J gene is TRBJ2-3, the V gene TRBV9, with a weak D call TRBD2 (5 bases). Trimming stripped 3 bases from V and 3 bases from J, with 17 bases between. The V gene's germline CDR1 is SGDLS and CDR2 YYNGEE. This CDR3 has 16 amino acids. CDR3 protein: CASSARTRLGTDTQYF. CDR3 in DNA: TGTGCCAGCAGCGCCAGGACTCGCCTAGGGACAGATACGCAGTATTTT.

The chain is built from TRBV7-7 and TRBJ2-2; D perhaps matches TRBD2 (5 bases). The CDR3 has 16 residues. CDR1 is SSHAT, CDR2 FNYEAQ, per germline (reference sequence). V was trimmed by 0 bases and J by 0 bases, leaving 8 bases between them. This CDR3 is CASSLAGSANTGELFF. The CDR3 DNA follows: TGTGCCAGCAGCTTAGCAGGGAGTGCGAACACCGGGGAGCTGTTTTTT. Drawing the rest from reference TRBV7-7 and TRBJ2-2, the complete variable domain is GAGVSQSPRYKVTKRGQDVTLRCDPISSHATLYWYQQALGQGPEFLTYFNYEAQPDKSGLPSDRFSAERPEGSISTLTIQRTEQRDSAMYRCASSLAGSANTGELFFGEGSRLTVL.

The chain carries TRBV9 and TRBJ1-2, with a possible D match to TRBD1 (6 bases). Germline loops: CDR1 SGDLS, CDR2 YYNGEE. This CDR3 spans 16 amino acids. V lost 4 bases, J lost 8 bases, and 24 bases lay in between. The CDR3 nucleotides read TGTGCCAGCAGCCCCCAAGACCTTGACAGGTTTGGCGGCTACACCTTC. Amino acids: CASSPQDLDRFGGYTF.

CDR3 residues: CATSTAGGLRTDTQYF. The CDR3 DNA sequence: TGTGCCACCAGCACCGCAGGGGGCTTGCGCACAGATACGCAGTATTTT. This chain uses TRBV15 with TRBJ2-3, with 8 bases aligning to TRBD1. This CDR3 has 16 residues. Germline V gene sequence: CDR1 LNHNV, CDR2 YYDKDF (reference sequence). V lost 4 bases to trimming and J lost 1 base; unmatched junction nucleotides: 7.

The chain uses TRBV7-6 and TRBJ2-3, with 7 bases identical to TRBD2. With 2 bases clipped from V and 1 base from J, the junction kept 6 bases outside the gene matches. CDR1 and CDR2 (germline): SGHVS, FNYEAQ. The CDR3 is 16 amino acids. CDR3 in DNA: TGTGCCAGCAGCTTATTAGCGGGCGTACGCACAGATACGCAGTATTTT. Encoded protein: CASSLLAGVRTDTQYF.

This chain joins TRBV2 and TRBJ2-7, with D perhaps matching TRBD2 (6 bases). The V end was cut by 6 bases, the J end by 0 bases, with 12 bases between. CDR3 size: 14 residues. Germline CDR1 is SNHLY and CDR2 is FYNNEI. The CDR3 DNA sequence: TGTGCCAGCAGGGGGACTGCGAGCTCCTACGAGCAGTACTTC. This codes for CASRGTASSYEQYF.

This chain links TRBV5-5 with TRBJ1-5; no clear D gene. The ends were cut back, 0 bases at V and 5 bases at J, with 6 bases in the middle. The CDR3 extends over 13 amino acids. Germline V gives CDR1 SGHKS, CDR2 YYEKEE (reference sequence). The CDR3 reads CASSLAWDQPQHF. As DNA, the CDR3 is TGTGCCAGCAGCTTGGCCTGGGATCAGCCCCAGCATTTT. Together with reference TRBV5-5 and TRBJ1-5, the CDR3 gives the full variable domain: DAGVTQSPTHLIKTRGQQVTLRCSPISGHKSVSWYQQVLGQGPQFIFQYYEKEERGRGNFPDRFSARQFPNYSSELNVNALLLGDSALYLCASSLAWDQPQHFGDGTRLSIL.

The chain couples TRBV9 to TRBJ2-4; 11 positions agree with TRBD2. The germline V gene encodes CDR1 SGDLS and CDR2 YYNGEE. J was trimmed by 6 bases and V by 0 bases; bases with no gene match: 14. This CDR3 region has 19 residues. For the CDR3, the DNA is TGTGCCAGCAGCGTAGGTTTTAGCGGGAGGGCCGACCAAAGAAACATTCAGTACTTC. It encodes CASSVGFSGRADQRNIQYF.

This rearrangement joins TRBV7-2 to TRBJ2-6; 7 positions match TRBD2. V shed 5 bases, J shed 0 bases, and the junction held 10 bases outside the gene matches. The CDR3 runs to 18 residues. CDR1 is SGHTA and CDR2 is FQGNSA in the germline V gene. CDR3 sequence reads: CASSTALGGGSGANVLTF. CDR3 nucleotide sequence: TGTGCCAGCAGCACCGCCCTGGGCGGGGGCTCTGGGGCCAACGTCCTGACTTTC. Complete variable domain (other parts from reference TRBV7-2 and TRBJ2-6): GAGVSQSPSNKVTEKGKDVELRCDPISGHTALYWYRQSLGQGLEFLIYFQGNSAPDKSGLPSDRFSAERTGGSVSTLTIQRTQQEDSAVYLCASSTALGGGSGANVLTFGAGSRLTVL.

The chain couples TRBV20-1 to TRBJ2-1; TRBD2 aligns across 9 bases. The CDR3 is 16 residues long. Germline V gives CDR1 DFQATT, CDR2 SNEGSKA (reference sequence). V shed 1 base, J shed 7 bases, and the junction held 11 bases outside the gene matches. CDR3 DNA sequence: TGCAGTGCTAGAGTCGTTGGCGGGAGGGCGGGGAATGAGCAGTTCTTC. Translated, it gives CSARVVGGRAGNEQFF.

The rearrangement joins TRBV21-1 to TRBJ2-7; the D call of TRBD1 is as the table states it, not checked on the DNA. TRBV21-1 has pseudogene status. This CDR3 has 15 residues. CDR3 in amino acids: CASSCSGTPNYEQYF. CDR3 DNA sequence: TGTGCCAGCAGCTGTTCCGGGACACCAAACTACGAGCAGTACTTC.

The chain employs TRBV7-8 and TRBJ1-2; D is unresolved. This CDR3 comprises 14 residues. Trimming took 1 base from V and 4 from J, leaving 10 bases between them. Germline CDR1 SGHVS, CDR2 FQNEAQ. In DNA form, the CDR3 reads TGTGCCAGCAGCTTAGACGAGAGAGGCTATGGCTACACCTTC. This encodes CASSLDERGYGYTF.

In its sample, this clonotype was seen a few times. This chain uses TRBV3-1 with TRBJ2-7, with D uncertain. Germline loops: CDR1 LGHDT, CDR2 YNNKEL (reference sequence). Trimming removed 4 bases at V and 3 bases at J, with 7 bases between. CDR3 length: 12 residues. This CDR3 is CASSRGYYEQYF. For the CDR3, the DNA is TGTGCCAGCAGCCGGGGATACTACGAGCAGTACTTC.